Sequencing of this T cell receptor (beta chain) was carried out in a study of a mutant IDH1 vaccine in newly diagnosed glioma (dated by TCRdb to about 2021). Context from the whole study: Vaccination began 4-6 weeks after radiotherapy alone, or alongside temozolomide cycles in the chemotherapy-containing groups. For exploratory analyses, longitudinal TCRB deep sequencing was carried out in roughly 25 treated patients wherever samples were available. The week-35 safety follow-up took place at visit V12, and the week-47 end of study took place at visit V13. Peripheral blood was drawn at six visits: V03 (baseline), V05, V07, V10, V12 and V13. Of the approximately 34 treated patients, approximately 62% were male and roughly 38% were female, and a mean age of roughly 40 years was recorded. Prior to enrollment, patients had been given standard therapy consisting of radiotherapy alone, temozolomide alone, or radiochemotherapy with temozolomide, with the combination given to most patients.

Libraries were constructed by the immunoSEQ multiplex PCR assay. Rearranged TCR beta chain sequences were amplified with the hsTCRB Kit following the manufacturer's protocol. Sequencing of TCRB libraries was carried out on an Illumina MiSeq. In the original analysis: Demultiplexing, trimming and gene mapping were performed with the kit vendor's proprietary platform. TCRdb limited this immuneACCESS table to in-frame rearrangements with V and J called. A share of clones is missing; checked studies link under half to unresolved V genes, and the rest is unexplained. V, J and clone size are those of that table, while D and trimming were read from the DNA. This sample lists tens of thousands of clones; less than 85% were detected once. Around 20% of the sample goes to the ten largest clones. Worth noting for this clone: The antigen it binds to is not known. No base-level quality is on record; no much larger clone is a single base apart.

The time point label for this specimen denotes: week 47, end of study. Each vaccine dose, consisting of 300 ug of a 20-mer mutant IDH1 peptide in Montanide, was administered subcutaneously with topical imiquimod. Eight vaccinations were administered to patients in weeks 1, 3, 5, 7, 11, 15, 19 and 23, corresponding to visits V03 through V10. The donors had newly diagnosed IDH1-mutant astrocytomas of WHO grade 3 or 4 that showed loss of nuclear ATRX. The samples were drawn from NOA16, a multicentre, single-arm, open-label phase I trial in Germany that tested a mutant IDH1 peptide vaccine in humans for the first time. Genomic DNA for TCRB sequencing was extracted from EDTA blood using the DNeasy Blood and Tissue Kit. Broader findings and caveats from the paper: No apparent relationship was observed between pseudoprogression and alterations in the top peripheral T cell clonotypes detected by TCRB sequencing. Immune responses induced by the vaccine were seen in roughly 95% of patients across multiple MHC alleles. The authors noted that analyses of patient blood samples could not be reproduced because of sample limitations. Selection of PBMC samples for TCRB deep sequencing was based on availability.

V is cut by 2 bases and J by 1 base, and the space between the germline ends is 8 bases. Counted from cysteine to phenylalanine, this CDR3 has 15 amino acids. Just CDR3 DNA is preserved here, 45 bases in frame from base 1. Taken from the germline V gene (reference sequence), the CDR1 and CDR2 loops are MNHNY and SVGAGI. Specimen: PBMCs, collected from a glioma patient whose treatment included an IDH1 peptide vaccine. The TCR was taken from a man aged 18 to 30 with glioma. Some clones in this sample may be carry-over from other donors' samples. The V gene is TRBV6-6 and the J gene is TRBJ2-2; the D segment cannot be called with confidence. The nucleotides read TGTGCCAGCAGTTACAACTCAGGGAACACCGGGGAGCTGTTTTTT. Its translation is CASSYNSGNTGELFF.